In this sample, the clone carrying this T cell receptor beta chain turned up once. As originally analysed: Amplifying reference gene primers gave estimates of nucleated cell counts. Measured with immunoSEQ multiplex PCR; TCRdb has only the in-frame clones, and not every one. The V and J calls and clone size were taken over from that table, and D and trimming were inferred from the DNA. Of about 330,000 clones in the sample, 85% to 90% were seen once. V shed 5 bases, J shed 1 base, and the junction held 5 bases outside the gene matches. The CDR3 loop spans 14 amino acids. The V gene's germline CDR1 is MNHEY and CDR2 SVGAGI. The data are from a study of blood T cell repertoires in COVID-19. As for the study in general: The United States, Italy and Spain provided the acute and convalescent COVID-19 samples. T cells, B-cell-depleted T cells, or PBMCs supplied cDNA or gDNA.

The sample comprised peripheral blood. This chain links TRBV6-5 with TRBJ2-7; 7 bases are a match to TRBD1. This TCR was sampled from a woman between 45 and 60 years old with active or convalescent COVID-19. CDR3 sequence (DNA): TGTGCCAGCAGTCTAACGGGACAGTCCTACGAGCAGTACTTC. Protein sequence: CASSLTGQSYEQYF.